These 2 T cell receptor beta chains were all obtained from the same sample, sequenced in a study of cytomegalovirus exposure and HLA in healthy donors. The primer mix had 60 Vbeta and 13 Jbeta primers. Produced via immunoSEQ multiplex PCR; TCRdb's table is partial and in-frame only. The sample shows some 140,000 clones, around 79% of them seen only once. Sequencing input: PBMCs. The receptors were gathered from a man aged 18 to 35 in good health and CMV-seronegative.

V and J are TRBV6-1 and TRBJ2-6, with D uncertain. V lost 5 bases, J lost 0 bases, and 5 bases lay in between. CDR3 length: 14 residues. Germline V gene lookup returns CDR1 MNHNS and CDR2 SASEGT. The CDR3 coding sequence is TGTGCCAGCAGTATGAGCTCTGGGGCCAACGTCCTGACTTTC. Translated, it gives CASSMSSGANVLTF.

The chain combines TRBV7-9 with TRBJ1-2; D gene ambiguous. V was cut by 1 base and J by 0 bases, with 6 bases left in between. The germline V gene has CDR1 SEHNR and CDR2 FQNEAQ (reference sequence). This CDR3 contains 14 residues. CDR3: CASSLEGANYGYTF. Written as DNA, the CDR3 is TGTGCCAGCAGCTTAGAAGGAGCTAACTATGGCTACACCTTC.